These T cell receptor beta chains were read from a single sample in a study of T cell changes during pregnancy in multiple sclerosis. Libraries were prepared by immunoSEQ multiplex PCR; TCRdb keeps only in-frame clonotypes and omits some of them. The sample includes about 110,000 clones, 91% seen only once; the top ten take about 1.5%. The source material was peripheral blood, sampled before pregnancy. These receptors came from a female donor with multiple sclerosis, enrolled in a pregnancy study. Both conserved end residues are part of each CDR3. Fields, in order: V gene, D gene, J gene, clone size, CDR3 DNA, CDR3 protein. D genes are given only for firm matches. Clone size is shown for a subset of rows, as once, few, many or a class of expanded clone.

TRBV7-9	-	TRBJ2-1	once	TGTGCCAGCAGCTTAGGCAGGGGTGAGCAGTTCTTC	CASSLGRGEQFF
TRBV21-1	-	TRBJ2-7	-	TGTGCCAGCAGCAGTTCAAAACCTGGACAGCGAAACTACGAGCAGTACTTC	CASSSSKPGQRNYEQYF
TRBV5-1	TRBD2	TRBJ2-7	-	TGCGCCAGCAGCTTCCTGACTAGCGACGAGCAGTACTTC	CASSFLTSDEQYF
TRBV10-3	-	TRBJ2-1	-	TGTGCCATCAGTTGGGTCGGGAATGAGCAGTTCTTC	CAISWVGNEQFF
TRBV25-1	-	TRBJ1-5	-	TGTGCCAGCAGTGAGGGGCAGGGTCCTCAGCCCCAGCATTTT	CASSEGQGPQPQHF
TRBV10-3	TRBD2	TRBJ2-5	-	TGTGCCATCAGTGACGTCCTAGCGGGGGGGCTGGAGACCCAGTACTTC	CAISDVLAGGLETQYF
TRBV7-8	-	TRBJ2-1	-	TGTGCCAGCAGCGCCCTCAGGCTTACCAATGAGCAGTTCTTC	CASSALRLTNEQFF
TRBV5-1	TRBD1	TRBJ1-6	-	TGCGCCAGCAGCACATCAGGGGGCTCCTATAATTCACCCCTCCACTTT	CASSTSGGSYNSPLHF
TRBV9	-	TRBJ2-3	-	TGTGCCAGCAGCGTAGGGGGCAGGTTTATTGCAGATACGCAGTATTTT	CASSVGGRFIADTQYF
TRBV19	-	TRBJ1-6	few	TGTGCCAGTACCCCCGCCGGCGGAGGATCACCCCTCCACTTT	CASTPAGGGSPLHF
TRBV9	-	TRBJ2-1	-	TGTGCCAGCAGCGTAGGGAGCTTGTACAATGAGCAGTTCTTC	CASSVGSLYNEQFF
TRBV11-3	-	TRBJ1-6	-	TGTGCCAGCAGCTTAGATCGGGGGACGGTCAATTCACCCCTCCACTTT	CASSLDRGTVNSPLHF
TRBV5-1	-	TRBJ2-1	once	TGCGCCAGCAGCTTGGAGCGGTCGAGCTCCTACAATGAGCAGTTCTTC	CASSLERSSSYNEQFF
TRBV7-9	-	TRBJ2-7	-	TGTGCCAGCAGTTCAGGGGTTTACTCCTACGAGCAGTACTTC	CASSSGVYSYEQYF
TRBV5-4	-	TRBJ2-7	once	TGTGCCAGCAGCTTAGACCAGGGGGGATCTGGCAACGAGCAGTACTTC	CASSLDQGGSGNEQYF
TRBV27	-	TRBJ1-5	-	TGTGCCAGCAGTTTGGTTGGCGGTCAGCCCCAGCATTTT	CASSLVGGQPQHF
TRBV7-9	-	TRBJ2-1	-	TGTGCCAGCAGCCAGGACCGGGACGGACAGAGAGAAGATTACAATGAGCAGTTCTTC	CASSQDRDGQREDYNEQFF
TRBV7-9	TRBD1	TRBJ2-7	-	TGTGCCAGCAGCCCTGGACAGGGGGGCTCCTACGAGCAGTACTTC	CASSPGQGGSYEQYF
TRBV6-6	-	TRBJ2-5	-	TGTGCCAGCAGTACGACTAGAGAGATCTCGAAGACCCAGTACTTC	CASSTTREISKTQYF
TRBV5-4	TRBD2	TRBJ2-5	-	TGTGCCAGCAGCAAACAGCCACCGGGACTAGCGGGAGGGCCGGAGACCCAGTACTTC	CASSKQPPGLAGGPETQYF
TRBV2	TRBD2	TRBJ2-4	-	TGTGCCAGCAGCAGAGGGACTAGCAAAAAAAACATTCAGTACTTC	CASSRGTSKKNIQYF
TRBV6-1	-	TRBJ2-5	-	TGCGCCAGCAGTGACCTCGGGGGGCCTGGGACCCAGTACTTC	CASSDLGGPGTQYF
TRBV5-1	-	TRBJ1-4	-	TGCGCCAGCAGCCCGGTGGGGCTTAATGAAAAACTGTTTTTT	CASSPVGLNEKLFF
TRBV27	TRBD1	TRBJ1-1	once	TGTGCCAGCAGAGAGACCGGGACAGTTAACACTGAAGCTTTCTTT	CASRETGTVNTEAFF
TRBV28	-	TRBJ1-5	-	TGTGCCAGCAGTTTAAGAGGCCAGGGATATCAGCCCCAGCATTTT	CASSLRGQGYQPQHF
TRBV7-2	-	TRBJ1-2	-	TGTGCCAGCAGCTTCAGGCAGGGGCCGGTTGCCGGCTATGGCTACACCTTC	CASSFRQGPVAGYGYTF
TRBV4-3	TRBD1	TRBJ2-6	-	TGCGCCAGCAGCTCCGACGGGACAGGGTTCTCTGGGGCCAACGTCCTGACTTTC	CASSSDGTGFSGANVLTF
TRBV5-1	-	TRBJ2-7	-	TGCGCCAGCAGCTTGGTTGTGGCCCACGAGCAGTACTTC	CASSLVVAHEQYF
TRBV19	-	TRBJ1-2	-	TGTGCCAGTAGTATCGTCGGAGGGCCCTATGGCTACACCTTC	CASSIVGGPYGYTF
TRBV7-3	-	TRBJ2-3	once	TGTGCCAGCAGCAAGGACGGAGGGTCGTTGGATACGCAGTATTTT	CASSKDGGSLDTQYF
TRBV7-2	-	TRBJ2-3	-	TGTGCCAGCAGCGGTCCAGGAACCCCAACCACAGATACGCAGTATTTT	CASSGPGTPTTDTQYF
TRBV7-6	TRBD1	TRBJ1-1	-	TGTGCCAGCAGCTTAGGTGAGCGACAGGGGGCTGGTGAAGCTTTCTTT	CASSLGERQGAGEAFF
TRBV29-1	-	TRBJ2-3	-	TGCAGCGTTGTCGCCGGGACTCTCAGAACAGATACGCAGTATTTT	CSVVAGTLRTDTQYF
TRBV2	-	TRBJ1-2	once	TGTGCCAGCACTCCGACAGGTTATGGCTACACCTTC	CASTPTGYGYTF
TRBV7-2	-	TRBJ1-2	-	TGTGCCAGCAGCTTTCCGGGTAACTATGGCTACACCTTC	CASSFPGNYGYTF
TRBV7-9	-	TRBJ2-7	-	TGTGCCAGCAGCTTAGCTACAGGAAACGAGCAGTACTTC	CASSLATGNEQYF
TRBV27	-	TRBJ2-5	-	TGTGCCAGCAGTTTGAGGCCGGGAACCCAGTACTTC	CASSLRPGTQYF
TRBV5-1	-	TRBJ1-2	-	TGCGCCAGCAGCTTGTCACTTAACTATGGCTACACCTTC	CASSLSLNYGYTF
TRBV28	TRBD1	TRBJ2-5	-	TGTGCCAGCAGTTTTTGGACAGGGGGCCAAGAGACCCAGTACTTC	CASSFWTGGQETQYF
TRBV6-5	-	TRBJ1-5	-	TGTGCCAGCAGTAGAGGACTCTCCCAGCCCCAGCATTTT	CASSRGLSQPQHF
TRBV7-2	TRBD2	TRBJ2-3	-	TGTGCCAGCAGCTTAGATAGCGGGAGGGCCACAGATACGCAGTATTTT	CASSLDSGRATDTQYF
TRBV5-1	TRBD2	TRBJ2-7	once	TGCGCCAGCAGCTTGATATCCGGGGGGGGAACCTACGAGCAGTACTTC	CASSLISGGGTYEQYF
TRBV28	TRBD1	TRBJ2-3	-	TGTGCCAGCAGTTTCCCCCTCCGACAGGGGGTCGCAGATACGCAGTATTTT	CASSFPLRQGVADTQYF
TRBV23-1	TRBD1	TRBJ1-1	-	TGCGCCAGCAGTCAACCTTCGGGACAGGGGGTGACGATGAACACTGAAGCTTTCTTT	CASSQPSGQGVTMNTEAFF
TRBV9	-	TRBJ2-7	-	TGTGCCAGCAGCGTAGCTAGCTCTGTTGTCCACGAGCAGTACTTC	CASSVASSVVHEQYF
TRBV4-1	-	TRBJ1-3	-	TGCGCCAGCAGCCAAGATCCGGGAATCTCTGGAAACACCATATATTTT	CASSQDPGISGNTIYF
TRBV6-5	TRBD1	TRBJ2-7	-	TGTGCCAGCAGTGTAGGGGGCCCAGGCGAGCAGTACTTC	CASSVGGPGEQYF
TRBV19	TRBD2	TRBJ2-3	once	TGTGCCACCAGGGAGGGGCAGCGACAGTATTTT	CATREGQRQYF
TRBV27	TRBD1	TRBJ1-4	-	TGTGCCAGCAGTTCGCGACAGGGTCGCGCCGTAAGGGAAAAACTGTTTTTT	CASSSRQGRAVREKLFF
TRBV7-2	TRBD1	TRBJ1-2	few	TGTGCCAGCAGCTTAGGACAGGGATTCTATGGCTACACCTTC	CASSLGQGFYGYTF
TRBV7-2	TRBD1	TRBJ1-1	-	TGTGCCAGCAGCTGGCAGGGGGCAAACACTGAAGCTTTCTTT	CASSWQGANTEAFF
TRBV19	-	TRBJ1-5	-	TGTGCCAGTAGTAGAGCCAACCGAGACAATCAGCCCCAGCATTTT	CASSRANRDNQPQHF
TRBV7-2	-	TRBJ2-2	-	TGTGCCAGCAGCTTAGTAGGCGGGACGAACACCGGGGAGCTGTTTTTT	CASSLVGGTNTGELFF
TRBV29-1	-	TRBJ2-2	-	TGCAGCGTCAACCGACAGAACACCGGGGAGCTGTTTTTT	CSVNRQNTGELFF
TRBV13	-	TRBJ1-6	-	TGTGCCAGCAGCTTAGTTACTGGGGGCCTTGGGAATTCACCCCTCCACTTT	CASSLVTGGLGNSPLHF